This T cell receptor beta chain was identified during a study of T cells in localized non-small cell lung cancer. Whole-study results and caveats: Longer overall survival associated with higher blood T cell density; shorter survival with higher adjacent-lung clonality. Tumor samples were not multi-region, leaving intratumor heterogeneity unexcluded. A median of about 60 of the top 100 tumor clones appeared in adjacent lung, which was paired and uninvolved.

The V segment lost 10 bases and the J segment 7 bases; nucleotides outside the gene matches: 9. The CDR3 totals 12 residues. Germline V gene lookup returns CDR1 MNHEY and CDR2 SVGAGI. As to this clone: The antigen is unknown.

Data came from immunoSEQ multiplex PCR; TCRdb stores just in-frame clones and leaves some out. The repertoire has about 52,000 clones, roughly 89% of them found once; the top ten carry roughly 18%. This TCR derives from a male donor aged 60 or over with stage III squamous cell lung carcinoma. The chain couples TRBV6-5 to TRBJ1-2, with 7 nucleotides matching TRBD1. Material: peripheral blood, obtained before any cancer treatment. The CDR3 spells CATRGGTGGYTF. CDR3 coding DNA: TGTGCCACCAGGGGGGGAACCGGTGGCTACACCTTC.